Sequencing of this TCR beta chain was carried out in a study of human T cells and chemical hapten exposure. About the research overall: Skin on the upper inner arm, roughly 2 cm by roughly 2 cm in size, was sensitized with 2% DPC. Patch tests applied 0.01% DPC to the upper back, read at 6 days.

MiXCR, run by TCRdb on the RACE reads, gives a single entry per CDR3 protein. The sample lists more than 85,000 distinct CDR3 sequences, under 35% occurring once. Trimming removed 6 bases at V and 0 bases at J, with 15 bases between. The CDR3 runs to 15 residues. Germline V gene lookup returns CDR1 DFQATT and CDR2 SNEGSKA (reference sequence). Sample time point: patch test 3, about 24 weeks after DPC sensitization. The treatment here: therapeutic diphenylcyclopropenone sensitization with weekly scalp DPC. Donors were 18 to 70-year-old alopecia patients suitable for DPC. The sequence derives from a man in his forties or fifties with alopecia areata. Some clones in this sample may be carry-over from other donors' samples. This specimen consisted of whole blood, obtained in connection with sensitization to the hapten diphenylcyclopropenone (DPC). The V call is TRBV20-1, the J call TRBJ2-1; D gene ambiguous. The CDR3 region is CSAEPSLGSYNEQFF. CDR3 coding DNA: TGCAGTGCCGAGCCATCGCTAGGCTCCTACAATGAGCAGTTCTTC.